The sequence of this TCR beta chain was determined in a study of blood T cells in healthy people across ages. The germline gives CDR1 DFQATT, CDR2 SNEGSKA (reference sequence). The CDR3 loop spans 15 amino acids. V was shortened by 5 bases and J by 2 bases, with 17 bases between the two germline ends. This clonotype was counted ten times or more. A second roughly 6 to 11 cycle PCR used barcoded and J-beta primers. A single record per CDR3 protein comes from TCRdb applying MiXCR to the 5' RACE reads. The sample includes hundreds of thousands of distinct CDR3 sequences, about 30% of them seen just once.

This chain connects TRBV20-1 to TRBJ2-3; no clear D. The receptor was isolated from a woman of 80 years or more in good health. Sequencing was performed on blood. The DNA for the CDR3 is TGCAGTGCTCTTGGCCTTTTCACCGCCACAGATACGCAGTATTTT. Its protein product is CSALGLFTATDTQYF.